Included here is one T cell receptor beta chain sequence, with context. Its antigen remains undetermined. Nothing much larger sits one base from this clone, and base qualities are not available. This entry is derived from a study of OX40 agonist ivuxolimab in advanced cancers. About the study as a whole: Ivuxolimab was a fully human IgG2 agonistic monoclonal antibody targeting the costimulatory receptor OX40 (CD134). Of the approximately 50 dose-escalation patients, hepatocellular carcinoma was present in 19, melanoma in approximately 15, renal cell carcinoma in 9 and head and neck cancer in 9. In the dose-escalation cohort, 70% to 85% of patients were male, and the mean age was approximately 64 years, with a range of about 23 to 85. Peripheral TCRbeta sequencing was intended to test whether TCR sequence diversity was altered and clonal T-cell expansion was caused by ivuxolimab. The paper reports the monotherapy dose-escalation portion (N of about 50 patients) of the phase I ivuxolimab trial. Partial responses were achieved by three dose-escalation patients, of whom one had hepatocellular carcinoma and two had cutaneous melanoma. Patients were allowed to have had prior anti-PD-1, anti-PD-L1 or anti-CTLA-4 therapy, and 30% to 50% of the dose-escalation patients had previously received checkpoint inhibitors. Intravenous ivuxolimab was administered to patients every 2 weeks at six dose levels: 0.01, 0.1, 0.3, 1.5, 3 and 10 mg/kg.

For sequencing of the TCRbeta CDR3 region, genomic DNA was extracted from the sorted cells. TCRbeta CDR3 regions were sequenced using the immunoSEQ Assay. TCRdb's version of the immuneACCESS table is confined to in-frame rearrangements and falls short of the full clone set. An unresolved V gene accounts for under half of the shortfall where checked; the remainder is of unknown origin. Across this sample there are 40,000 to 55,000 clones, with about 93% seen only once. Around 24% of the sample comes from the top ten. The trial excluded patients who had a history of autoimmune disease or were on systemic immunosuppression. Peripheral blood for TCR sequencing was drawn from every dose cohort at baseline, at cycle 4 day 1 and at cycle 7 day 1. The samples were drawn from a first-in-human, open-label, multicenter phase I dose-escalation trial of ivuxolimab. Adults with locally advanced or metastatic head and neck squamous cell, hepatocellular, melanoma or renal cell carcinoma were enrolled in the trial. Before TCR sequencing, CD4+ T cells and CD8+ T cells from peripheral blood were sorted into separate populations.

Paper-wide results and their limitations: Antigen specificity was not determined for the clonally expanded peripheral T cells. After ivuxolimab, more expanded clones were found on average in CD8+ T cells than in CD4+ T cells. Clonal expansion of both CD4+ and CD8+ blood T cells was observed from baseline to week 6 at doses 0.1 to 3.0 mg/kg. Low levels of normalized T-cell clonal expansion were also seen in some nonresponding patients. In the 0.1-3.0 mg/kg groups, partial responders had among the lowest normalized peripheral clonal expansion, particularly in CD8+ T cells.

The sample was CD4+ or CD8+ T cells sorted from blood, taken in a trial of the OX40 agonist ivuxolimab. The TCR comes from an adult with an advanced solid tumor such as melanoma, head and neck, liver or kidney cancer.

The CDR3 here reads CASTSRSLGYTF. In nucleotides, the sequence is TGTGCCAGCACCAGCCGATCCCTGGGCTACACCTTC. The receptor chain draws on TRBV11-2 and TRBJ1-2; no confident D gene assignment can be made. From cysteine to phenylalanine, the CDR3 is 12 amino acids long. Only the CDR3 DNA is retained, 36 bases long and in frame from the first base. CDR1 and CDR2, per the germline V gene, are SGHAT and FQNNGV. The V and J ends are trimmed by 7 bases and 8 bases, leaving 14 bases between them. Extended through the reference TRBV11-2 and TRBJ1-2 proteins, this CDR3 yields the full variable domain: EAGVAQSPRYKIIEKRQSVAFWCNPISGHATLYWYQQILGQGPKLLIQFQNNGVVDDSQLPKDRFSAERLKGVDSTLKIQPAKLEDSAVYLCASTSRSLGYTFGSGTRLTVV.